Listed here are 7 T cell receptor beta chains from one sample, sequenced in a study of T cell repertoires in cytomegalovirus infection. Each CDR3 protein gets one entry after TCRdb re-called the reads with MiXCR. The repertoire includes 750,000 to 950,000 distinct CDR3 sequences, about 29% of them detected once, and about 12% sits in the top ten. What these receptors recognize is not known. Source: cultured CD8+ T cells from PBMCs, taken from culture after CMV antigen stimulation. These receptors were taken from a human donor in good health (CMV status not recorded). Some clones in this sample may be carry-over from other donors' samples.

This chain uses TRBV6-5 with TRBJ2-1; D unresolved. Germline CDR1 and CDR2: MNHEY and SVGAGI. The germline V and J ends were trimmed by 3 bases and 5 bases, with 8 bases remaining between them. The CDR3 runs 13 residues. The CDR3 spells CASSYRADNEQFF. The CDR3 coding sequence is TGTGCCAGCAGTTATCGGGCGGACAATGAGCAGTTCTTC.

In the case of this clonotype: Relative to the germline gene, one junction end is altered; a read error may explain this. V is TRBV7-6 and J is TRBJ2-3, with TRBD2 matching over 12 bases. This CDR3 is 18 amino acids long. Germline loops: CDR1 SGHVS, CDR2 FNYEAQ. This chain's CDR3 is CASSPGTSGHSSTDTQYF. The CDR3 DNA reads TGTGCTAGCAGCCCCGGGACTAGCGGGCACTCTAGCACAGATACGCAGTATTTT.

The chain combines TRBV4-2 with TRBJ2-1, with D possibly TRBD2 on 5 matching bases. This CDR3 comprises 17 residues. V was shortened by 0 bases and J by 9 bases, with 21 bases between the two germline ends. Germline V gene data show CDR1 as LGHNA and CDR2 as YNFKEQ. CDR3 sequence: CASSQDSDYQISGEQFF. CDR3 coding DNA: TGTGCCAGCAGCCAAGATAGTGACTATCAAATATCTGGTGAGCAGTTCTTC.

This clonotype was recorded at least ten times. The chain links TRBV7-8 to TRBJ2-5, with 9 nucleotides matching TRBD2. Trimming removed 1 base from V and 2 bases from J; junction bases left unmatched: 5. The germline CDR1 and CDR2 sequences are SGHVS and FQNEAQ. The CDR3 is 16 amino acids. The CDR3 loop reads CASSLESGGPQETQYF. DNA for the CDR3: TGTGCCAGCAGCTTAGAGAGCGGGGGGCCTCAAGAGACCCAGTACTTC.

This clonotype was counted only a few times. The chain links TRBV12-3 or TRBV12-4 to TRBJ2-4; D gene ambiguous. V was shortened by 3 bases and J by 0 bases, with 12 bases between the two germline ends. This CDR3 contains 16 residues. The CDR3 here is CASSFGATLAKNIQYF. In DNA form, the CDR3 reads TGTGCCAGCAGTTTTGGCGCCACCCTAGCCAAAAACATTCAGTACTTC.

This rearrangement joins TRBV12-3 or TRBV12-4 to TRBJ2-7; 9 nucleotides align to TRBD1. CDR3 size: 14 residues. Trimming at V came to 3 bases and at J to 5 bases, leaving 5 bases not matched to a gene. This chain's CDR3 is CASSLRDRDHEQYF. CDR3 DNA sequence: TGTGCCAGCAGTTTGAGGGACAGGGACCACGAGCAGTACTTC.

The rearrangement uses TRBV27 and TRBJ1-1, with D hard to call. The germline V and J ends were trimmed by 5 bases and 3 bases, with 13 bases remaining between them. CDR3 length equals 14 residues. From germline, CDR1 is MNHEY and CDR2 SMNVEV (reference sequence). DNA of the CDR3: TGTGCCAGCAGTCTCCTGGGCGAATACACTGAAGCTTTCTTT. This encodes CASSLLGEYTEAFF.